A single sample gave rise to the 16 T cell receptor beta chains below, sequenced in a study of blood T cell repertoires in COVID-19. The data were produced by immunoSEQ multiplex PCR, yet TCRdb's version contains in-frame clones alone and is incomplete. Found here are some 70,000 clones, around 87% of them singletons; the top ten hold approximately 8.3%. The sequencing input was peripheral blood. These receptors were taken from a man over 45 with active COVID-19.

This chain uses TRBV9 with TRBJ2-3, with 9 bases identical to TRBD2. The CDR3 is made up of 15 amino acids. The ends lost 0 bases at V and 6 bases at J; junction bases unmatched: 5. The V gene's germline CDR1 is SGDLS and CDR2 YYNGEE. The CDR3 coding sequence is TGTGCCAGCAGCGTAGGGACTAGCGCTGCGGATACGCAGTATTTT. Encoded protein: CASSVGTSAADTQYF.

The CDR3 is CASRSGGWGNYGYTF. In DNA, the CDR3 is TGTGCCAGCAGATCAGGGGGCTGGGGGAACTATGGCTACACCTTC. The genes are TRBV28 and TRBJ1-2, with 8 bases aligning to TRBD1. This CDR3 comprises 15 residues. The germline V gene encodes CDR1 MDHEN and CDR2 SYDVKM. The V gene end was trimmed by 6 bases and the J gene end by 2 bases; junction bases not matched to a gene: 8.

The rearrangement uses TRBV20-1 and TRBJ1-5; D may be TRBD1 (5 bases). The CDR3 has 14 amino acids. Per the germline V gene, CDR1 is DFQATT and CDR2 is SNEGSKA (reference sequence). Trimming took off 3 bases at V and 0 bases at J, with 9 bases between the two ends. CDR3 nucleotides: TGCAGTGCTAGTCGGGGGATTAGCAATCAGCCCCAGCATTTT. Translating it yields CSASRGISNQPQHF.

This chain links TRBV6-2 or TRBV6-3 with TRBJ2-3; 11 bases align to TRBD1. CDR3 length: 16 amino acids. V shed 5 bases, J shed 0 bases, and the junction held 4 bases outside the gene matches. Germline assignment: CDR1 MNHEY and CDR2 SVGEGT. As DNA, the CDR3 is TGTGCCAGCAGTCACCGGGACAGGGGGAGCACAGATACGCAGTATTTT. Protein sequence: CASSHRDRGSTDTQYF.

The V gene is TRBV5-1, the J gene TRBJ2-1; 9 positions match TRBD2. The germline gives CDR1 SGHRS, CDR2 YFSETQ. The CDR3 is 16 amino acids. Unmatched junction bases numbered 13, after V lost 4 bases and J lost 8 bases. CDR3 sequence (DNA): TGCGCCAGCAGCGTAACTAGCGGGTTATCGGTCGATGAGCAGTTCTTC. The encoded protein is CASSVTSGLSVDEQFF.

This CDR3 is CASGRGQGGNEQFF. CDR3 nucleotides: TGTGCCTCCGGCCGCGGACAGGGAGGGAATGAGCAGTTCTTC. The rearrangement uses TRBV19 and TRBJ2-1; a possible D gene is TRBD1 (8 bases). The CDR3 covers 14 residues. Germline loops: CDR1 LNHDA, CDR2 SQIVND (reference sequence). The V end lost 11 bases, the J end lost 7 bases, and 21 bases lay between the germline ends.

The chain recombines TRBV15 with TRBJ2-5, with a tentative D call TRBD1 (5 bases). The V end was cut by 0 bases, the J end by 1 base, with 9 bases between. Germline V gives CDR1 LNHNV, CDR2 YYDKDF (reference sequence). The CDR3 consists of 15 residues. The CDR3 protein is CATSRDRTTQETQYF. CDR3 sequence (DNA): TGTGCCACCAGCAGAGACAGGACAACCCAAGAGACCCAGTACTTC.

V usage is TRBV6-5 and J usage is TRBJ1-1; a possible D gene is TRBD1 (5 bases). Germline V gene sequence: CDR1 MNHEY, CDR2 SVGAGI. Trimming pared 7 bases from V and 3 bases from J, leaving 12 bases between. CDR3 size: 13 residues. The CDR3: CASTPGWDTEAFF. The CDR3 DNA reads TGTGCCAGCACTCCAGGGTGGGACACTGAAGCTTTCTTT.

The rearrangement links TRBV14 to TRBJ1-4; D remains unclear. The germline V gene has CDR1 SGHDN and CDR2 FVKESK. This CDR3 is 15 amino acids long. V was shortened by 2 bases and J by 12 bases, with 19 bases between the two germline ends. CDR3: CASSQQAGPGVELFF. The CDR3 DNA follows: TGTGCCAGCAGCCAACAGGCGGGTCCAGGAGTAGAACTGTTTTTT.

This rearrangement joins TRBV6-2 or TRBV6-3 to TRBJ1-5; D is perhaps TRBD1 (5 bases). Looked up from germline, CDR1 is MNHEY and CDR2 is SVGEGT. V lost 2 bases, J lost 6 bases, and 11 bases lay in between. The CDR3 consists of 14 residues. The CDR3 spells CASSYLGGGQPQHF. The CDR3 region has the DNA TGTGCCAGCAGTTACCTCGGGGGGGGTCAGCCCCAGCATTTT.

The chain links TRBV9 to TRBJ1-2; perhaps TRBD1 as D (5 bases). Per the germline V gene, CDR1 is SGDLS and CDR2 is YYNGEE. Trimming removed 3 bases from V and 2 bases from J, with 11 bases in between. The CDR3 is 14 residues long. The CDR3, as DNA: TGTGCCAGCAGCGCCGAGGAGGGGAACTATGGCTACACCTTC. It specifies CASSAEEGNYGYTF. The whole variable domain, remainder taken from reference TRBV9 and TRBJ1-2, is DSGVTQTPKHLITATGQRVTLRCSPRSGDLSVYWYQQSLDQGLQFLIQYYNGEERAKGNILERFSAQQFPDLHSELNLSSLELGDSALYFCASSAEEGNYGYTFGSGTRLTVV.

This chain connects TRBV5-5 to TRBJ1-5, with a tentative D call TRBD1 (5 bases). The CDR3 has 13 amino acids. CDR1 SGHKS and CDR2 YYEKEE come from the germline V gene (reference sequence). V lost 0 bases to trimming and J lost 11 bases, with 12 bases between them. The DNA for the CDR3 is TGTGCCAGCAGCTTGGGTACAGGCTCGGCCCAGCATTTT. Encoded protein: CASSLGTGSAQHF.

The genes are TRBV7-9 and TRBJ1-1; D is perhaps TRBD1 (5 bases). Trimming removed 2 bases at V and 1 base at J, with 8 bases between. This CDR3 region has 14 residues. CDR1 and CDR2 from the germline V gene are SEHNR and FQNEAQ (reference sequence). The CDR3, as DNA: TGTGCCAGCAGCTTACGGCAGGGGAACACTGAAGCTTTCTTT. Amino acid sequence: CASSLRQGNTEAFF.

The chain carries TRBV5-6 and TRBJ1-4; D is unresolved. In germline, CDR1 is SGHDT, CDR2 YYEEEE. CDR3 length: 15 amino acids. V was cut by 1 base and J by 5 bases, with 12 bases left in between. In DNA, the CDR3 is TGTGCCAGCAGCTTGTGGGGAGGGATGAATGAAAAACTGTTTTTT. It specifies CASSLWGGMNEKLFF.

The chain has TRBV29-1 and TRBJ2-1; no clear D. The CDR3 extends over 13 amino acids. Between the trimmed V and J ends, which lost 5 bases and 3 bases, there was a span of 11 bases. Germline CDR1 is SQVTM and CDR2 is ANQGSEA. CDR3 DNA sequence: TGCAGCGTTAGAACTGCCGGCTACAATGAGCAGTTCTTC. As protein: CSVRTAGYNEQFF.

V gene TRBV9 combines with J gene TRBJ2-4, with 9 positions matching TRBD1. V lost 3 bases and J lost 6; bases outside the gene matches: 13. This CDR3 comprises 17 residues. Germline V lookup: CDR1 SGDLS, CDR2 YYNGEE. CDR3 in amino acids: CASSGRGNRGPGNIQYF. The CDR3 DNA reads TGTGCCAGCAGCGGTCGGGGGAACAGGGGGCCGGGAAACATTCAGTACTTC.